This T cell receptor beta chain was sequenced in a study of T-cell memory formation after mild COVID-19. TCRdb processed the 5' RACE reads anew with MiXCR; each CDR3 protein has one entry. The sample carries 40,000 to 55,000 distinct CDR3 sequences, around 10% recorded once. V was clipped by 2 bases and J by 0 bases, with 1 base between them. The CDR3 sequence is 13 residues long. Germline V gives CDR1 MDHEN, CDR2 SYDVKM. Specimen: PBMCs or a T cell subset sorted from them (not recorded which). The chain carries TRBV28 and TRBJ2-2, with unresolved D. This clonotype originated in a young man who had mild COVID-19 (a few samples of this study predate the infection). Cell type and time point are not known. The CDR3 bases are TGTGCCAGCAGTTTAACGAACACCGGGGAGCTGTTTTTT. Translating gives CASSLTNTGELFF.